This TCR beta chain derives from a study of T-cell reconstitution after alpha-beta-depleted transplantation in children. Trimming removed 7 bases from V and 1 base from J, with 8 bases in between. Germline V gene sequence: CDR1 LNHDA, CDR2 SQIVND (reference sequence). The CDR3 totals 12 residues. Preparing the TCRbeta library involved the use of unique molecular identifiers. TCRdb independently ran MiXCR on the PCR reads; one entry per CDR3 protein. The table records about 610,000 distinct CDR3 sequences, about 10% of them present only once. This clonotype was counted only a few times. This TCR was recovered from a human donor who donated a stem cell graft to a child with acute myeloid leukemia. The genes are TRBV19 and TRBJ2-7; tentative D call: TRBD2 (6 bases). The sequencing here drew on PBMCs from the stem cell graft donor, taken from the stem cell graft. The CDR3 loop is CASKGLSYEQYF. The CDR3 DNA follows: TGTGCCAGTAAGGGACTTTCCTACGAGCAGTACTTC.